This TCR beta chain was sequenced in a study of beta chain features in type 1 diabetes. Overall study: Similarity in age, gender and cell yields was seen between patients and healthy donors.

Per germline, CDR1 SQVTM and CDR2 ANQGSEA. Trimming removed 4 bases from V and 5 bases from J, with 5 bases in between. The CDR3 totals 10 residues. Only one heparinised blood draw was taken per donor, and its volume averaged about 120 mL. Purity of each sorted population was above 98%. Sequenced material consisted of expressed TCRB transcripts (all of the isolated RNA was reverse transcribed). TCRdb's copy holds only in-frame clones and misses some; the assay was immunoSEQ multiplex PCR. The sample lists about 650,000 clones, around 12% occurring once. Study-wide points: TCRB CDR3s were moderately but significantly shorter in Type 1 diabetes patients in all four CD4+ subsets.

Turning to this clone: What it binds is unknown.

The chain uses TRBV29-1 and TRBJ1-1, with D hard to call. The sample taken for sequencing was naive CD4+ T cells from blood. This TCR came from a man aged 30-40 years with type 1 diabetes. CDR3 nucleotide sequence: TGCAGCGTTGTGTGGACTGAAGCTTTCTTT. Its translation: CSVVWTEAFF.